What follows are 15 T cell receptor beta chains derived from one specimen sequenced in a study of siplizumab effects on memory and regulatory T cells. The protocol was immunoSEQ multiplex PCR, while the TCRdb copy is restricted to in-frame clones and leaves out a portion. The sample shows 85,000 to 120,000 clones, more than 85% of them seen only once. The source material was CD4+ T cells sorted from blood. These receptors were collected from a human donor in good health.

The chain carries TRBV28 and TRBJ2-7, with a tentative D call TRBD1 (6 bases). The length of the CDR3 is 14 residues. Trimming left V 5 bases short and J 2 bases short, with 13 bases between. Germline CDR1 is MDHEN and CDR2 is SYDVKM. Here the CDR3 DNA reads TGTGCCAGCAGTCCCCCAGGGGTGGCCTACGAGCAGTACTTC. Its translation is CASSPPGVAYEQYF. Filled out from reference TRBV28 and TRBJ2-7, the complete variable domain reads DVKVTQSSRYLVKRTGEKVFLECVQDMDHENMFWYRQDPGLGLRLIYFSYDVKMKEKGDIPEGYSVSREKKERFSLILESASTNQTSMYLCASSPPGVAYEQYFGPGTRLTVT.

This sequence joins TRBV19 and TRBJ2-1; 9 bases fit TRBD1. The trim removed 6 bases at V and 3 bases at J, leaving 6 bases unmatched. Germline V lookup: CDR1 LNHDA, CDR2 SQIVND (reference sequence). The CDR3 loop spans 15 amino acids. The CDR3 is CASSRRGQGYNEQFF. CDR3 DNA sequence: TGTGCCAGTAGCCGTCGGGGACAGGGCTACAATGAGCAGTTCTTC.

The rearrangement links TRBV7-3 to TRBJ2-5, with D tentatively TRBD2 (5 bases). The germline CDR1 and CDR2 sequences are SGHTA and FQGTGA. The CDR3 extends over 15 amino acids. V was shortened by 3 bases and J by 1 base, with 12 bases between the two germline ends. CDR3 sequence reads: CASSLVGGGQETQYF. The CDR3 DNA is TGTGCCAGCAGCTTGGTGGGTGGAGGCCAAGAGACCCAGTACTTC.

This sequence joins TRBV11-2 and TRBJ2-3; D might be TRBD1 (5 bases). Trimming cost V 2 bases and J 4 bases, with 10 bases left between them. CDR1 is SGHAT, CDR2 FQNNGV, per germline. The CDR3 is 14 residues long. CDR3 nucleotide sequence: TGTGCCAGCAGCTTATCAGGGTACGCAGATACGCAGTATTTT. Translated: CASSLSGYADTQYF. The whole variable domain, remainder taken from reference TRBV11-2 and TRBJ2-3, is EAGVAQSPRYKIIEKRQSVAFWCNPISGHATLYWYQQILGQGPKLLIQFQNNGVVDDSQLPKDRFSAERLKGVDSTLKIQPAKLEDSAVYLCASSLSGYADTQYFGPGTRLTVL.

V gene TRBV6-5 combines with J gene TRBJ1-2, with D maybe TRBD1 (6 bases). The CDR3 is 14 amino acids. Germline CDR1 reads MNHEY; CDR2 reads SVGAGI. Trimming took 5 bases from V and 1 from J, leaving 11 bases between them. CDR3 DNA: TGTGCCAGCAGTCGGACAGTACGTAACTATGGCTACACCTTC. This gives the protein CASSRTVRNYGYTF.

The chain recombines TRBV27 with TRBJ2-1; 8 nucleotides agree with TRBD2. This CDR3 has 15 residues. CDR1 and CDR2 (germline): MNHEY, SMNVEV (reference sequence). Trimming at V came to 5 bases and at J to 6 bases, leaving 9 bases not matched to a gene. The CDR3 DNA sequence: TGTGCCAGCAGTCCCGGAGCGGGAGACCCCAATGAGCAGTTCTTC. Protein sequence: CASSPGAGDPNEQFF.

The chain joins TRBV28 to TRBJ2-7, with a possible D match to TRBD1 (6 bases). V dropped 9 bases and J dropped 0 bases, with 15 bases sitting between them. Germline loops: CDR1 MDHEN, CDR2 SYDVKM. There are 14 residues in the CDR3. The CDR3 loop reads CASQWGPSSYEQYF. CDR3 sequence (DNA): TGTGCCAGTCAATGGGGGCCAAGCTCCTACGAGCAGTACTTC.

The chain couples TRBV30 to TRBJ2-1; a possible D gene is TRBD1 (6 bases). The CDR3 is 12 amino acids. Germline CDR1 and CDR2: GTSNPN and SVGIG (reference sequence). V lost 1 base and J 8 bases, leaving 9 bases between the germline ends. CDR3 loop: CAWSAGVHEQFF. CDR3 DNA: TGTGCCTGGAGTGCAGGGGTTCATGAGCAGTTCTTC.

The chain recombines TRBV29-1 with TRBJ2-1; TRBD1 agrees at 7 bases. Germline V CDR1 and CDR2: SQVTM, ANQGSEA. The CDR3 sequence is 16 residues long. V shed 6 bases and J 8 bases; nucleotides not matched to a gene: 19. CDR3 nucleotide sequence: TGCAGCGTGGGGCTTAGACGTAGGGGGCGCTGGTATGAGCAGTTCTTC. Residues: CSVGLRRRGRWYEQFF.

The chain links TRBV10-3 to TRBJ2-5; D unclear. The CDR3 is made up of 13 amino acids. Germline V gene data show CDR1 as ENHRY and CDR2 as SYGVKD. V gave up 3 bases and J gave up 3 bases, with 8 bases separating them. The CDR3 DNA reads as TGTGCCATCAGTGACGGGTCTGAAGAGACCCAGTACTTC. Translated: CAISDGSEETQYF.

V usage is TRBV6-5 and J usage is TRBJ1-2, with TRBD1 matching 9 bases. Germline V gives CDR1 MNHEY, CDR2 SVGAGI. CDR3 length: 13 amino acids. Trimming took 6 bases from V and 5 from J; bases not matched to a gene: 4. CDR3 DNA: TGTGCCAGCAGCTGGACAGGGGCATATGGCTACACCTTC. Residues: CASSWTGAYGYTF.

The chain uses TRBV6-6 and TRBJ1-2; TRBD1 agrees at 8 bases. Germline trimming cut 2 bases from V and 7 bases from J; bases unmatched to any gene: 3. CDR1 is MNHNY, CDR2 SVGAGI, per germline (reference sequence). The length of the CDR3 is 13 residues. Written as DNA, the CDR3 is TGTGCCAGCAGTTACCAGGGGGCGGTTGGCTACACCTTC. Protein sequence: CASSYQGAVGYTF.

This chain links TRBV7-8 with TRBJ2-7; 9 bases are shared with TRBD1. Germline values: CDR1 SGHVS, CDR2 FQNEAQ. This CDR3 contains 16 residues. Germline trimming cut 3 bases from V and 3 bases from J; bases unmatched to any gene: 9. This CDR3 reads CASSFKFGTGIYEQYF. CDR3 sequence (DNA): TGTGCCAGCAGCTTCAAATTTGGGACAGGGATCTACGAGCAGTACTTC. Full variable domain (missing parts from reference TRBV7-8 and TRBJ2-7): GAGVSQSPRYKVAKRGQDVALRCDPISGHVSLFWYQQALGQGPEFLTYFQNEAQLDKSGLPSDRFFAERPEGSVSTLKIQRTQQEDSAVYLCASSFKFGTGIYEQYFGPGTRLTVT.

CDR3 nucleotides: TGTGCCAGTAGTATGACCGGAGGGCAGCCCCAGCATTTT. It encodes CASSMTGGQPQHF. The chain joins TRBV19 to TRBJ1-5; unclear D gene. CDR1 LNHDA and CDR2 SQIVND come from the germline V gene (reference sequence). CDR3 length: 13 residues. V was pared by 3 bases and J by 7 bases, with 10 bases between.

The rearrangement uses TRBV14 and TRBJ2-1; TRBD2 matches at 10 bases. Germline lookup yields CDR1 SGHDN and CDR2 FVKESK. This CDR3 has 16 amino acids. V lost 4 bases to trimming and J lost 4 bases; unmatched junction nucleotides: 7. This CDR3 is CASSPQAGGYYNEQFF. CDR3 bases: TGTGCCAGCAGCCCACAAGCGGGAGGGTATTACAATGAGCAGTTCTTC.